This entry lists 8 T cell receptor beta chains sequenced from one sample in a study of shared T cell receptors in the human thymus. TCRdb's copy holds only in-frame clones and misses some; the assay was immunoSEQ multiplex PCR. The profile shows 700,000 or so clones, 80% to 90% of them singletons. A further study also used this sample, focusing on human thymus T cells.

Sequenced material: thymocytes. Receptor source: a girl under two years old with a congenital heart defect.

The V and J genes are TRBV10-1 and TRBJ1-5; the match to TRBD1 covers 8 bases. Germline CDR1 reads WNHNN; CDR2 reads SYGVQD (reference sequence). This CDR3 contains 20 residues. CDR3 DNA sequence: TGCGCACTAGTCCTCGGTCAACAGGGGGATCAGGTTTCGAGCAATCAGCCCCAGCATTTT. This gives the protein CALVLGQQGDQVSSNQPQHF.

The chain uses TRBV18 and TRBJ1-1, with D perhaps TRBD1 (5 bases). Per the germline V gene, CDR1 is KGHSH and CDR2 is LQKENI. The CDR3 runs 13 residues. Trimming pared 5 bases from V and 7 bases from J, leaving 14 bases between. The CDR3 is CASSAVSTGEAFF. In nucleotides, the CDR3 is TGTGCCAGCTCAGCAGTCTCTACAGGTGAAGCTTTCTTT.

The V gene is TRBV6-1, the J gene TRBJ1-6, with D uncertain. V gave up 1 base and J gave up 8 bases, with 21 bases separating them. Germline V CDR1 and CDR2: MNHNS, SASEGT. The CDR3 totals 18 residues. The CDR3 DNA reads TGTGCCAGCAGTGAAGTGAATAAGAACTGGGAGTACCATTCACCCCTCCACTTT. Residues: CASSEVNKNWEYHSPLHF.

The CDR3 is CASGLPDRRYYTF. DNA of the CDR3: TGTGCTAGTGGTTTGCCTGACCGGCGGTACTACACCTTC. V and J are TRBV12-5 and TRBJ1-2; the D is unclear. The CDR3 has 13 residues. Looked up from germline, CDR1 is LGHNT and CDR2 is FRNRAP. V shed 2 bases and J shed 10 bases, with 14 bases lying between them.

V usage is TRBV30 and J usage is TRBJ1-1; 12 positions match TRBD1. Germline V gives CDR1 GTSNPN, CDR2 SVGIG (reference sequence). The CDR3 length is 13 residues. Unmatched junction bases numbered 8, after V lost 6 bases and J lost 9 bases. In nucleotides, the CDR3 is TGTGCCTGTTCCGGGACAGGGGGCAAAAAAGCTTTCTTT. Its protein product is CACSGTGGKKAFF.

This clone was seen a single time. The same CDR3 arises from other DNA sequences in this sample as well. The V call is TRBV6-6, the J call TRBJ1-5, with 7 bases matching TRBD1. The V gene end was trimmed by 4 bases and the J gene end by 5 bases; junction bases not matched to a gene: 2. Per the germline V gene, CDR1 is MNHNY and CDR2 is SVGAGI (reference sequence). The CDR3 contains 13 residues. CDR3 sequence (DNA): TGTGCCAGCAGTTCCAGGGGGGATCAGCCCCAGCATTTT. This translates into CASSSRGDQPQHF.

The V gene is TRBV9, the J gene TRBJ2-1; tentative D call: TRBD1 (5 bases). The CDR3 loop spans 13 amino acids. Trimming shortened V by 6 bases and J by 6 bases, and 13 bases separated the two germline ends. In germline, CDR1 is SGDLS, CDR2 YYNGEE. The CDR3 spells CASNPVRVNEQFF. CDR3 DNA sequence: TGTGCCAGCAATCCGGTCAGGGTCAATGAGCAGTTCTTC.

The chain has TRBV28 and TRBJ2-7, with TRBD1 as a possible D gene (6 bases). V was pared by 3 bases and J by 2 bases, with 11 bases between. The CDR3 runs to 14 residues. The germline CDR1 and CDR2 sequences are MDHEN and SYDVKM. This CDR3 reads CASSFYRDPYEQYF. Here the CDR3 DNA reads TGTGCCAGCAGTTTTTACAGGGATCCCTACGAGCAGTACTTC.